The present TCR beta chain was sequenced within a study of CXCR3-negative and CXCR3-positive naive CD8 T cells. The CDR3 has 13 amino acids. The germline CDR1 and CDR2 sequences are MNHEY and SMNVEV (reference sequence). UMI-tagged TRB cDNA libraries were built via 5' RACE. From its re-call of the 5' RACE reads, TCRdb lists each CDR3 protein once, without DNA. The repertoire table contains over 70,000 distinct CDR3 sequences. The receptor comes from a human donor in good health. Some clones in this sample may be carry-over from other donors' samples. V and J are TRBV27 and TRBJ2-4; lacking DNA, the TRBD1 call made by TCRdb goes unchecked. The sample taken for sequencing was naive CXCR3- CD8+ T cells from blood. The subset is: CD45RO-CCR7+CD27+CD95- naive CD8+ T cells lacking CXCR3 (TNR3-). The chain's CDR3 is CASSLTGADIQYF.